This section outlines one T cell receptor beta chain sequence together with its context. This sample was included in a study of blood T cell repertoires in COVID-19. Looking at the study overall: In each case, the material was cDNA or gDNA derived from T cells, B-cell-depleted T cells, or PBMCs.

Germline V gives CDR1 GTSNPN, CDR2 SVGIG (reference sequence). The CDR3 loop spans 15 amino acids. V lost 0 bases and J lost 5; bases outside the gene matches: 7. Original data processing: By means of reference gene primer amplification, nucleated cell counts were estimated. Profiled with immunoSEQ multiplex PCR; TCRdb holds only in-frame clones, not every one. The DNA gave D and trimming, while V, J and clone size come from that table. The data show 200,000 to 250,000 clones, about 80% seen once. This rearrangement joins TRBV30 to TRBJ2-1; 7 bases fit TRBD2. The receptor was derived from a woman younger than 45 who had recovered from COVID-19. Sequenced: peripheral blood. The CDR3 DNA reads TGTGCCTGGAGTGTAAGGCCTAGCGGTCACAATGAGCAGTTCTTC. As protein: CAWSVRPSGHNEQFF.